Each of the 13 T cell receptor beta chains below was sequenced from the same sample in a study of shared clonotypes between healthy human individuals. TCRdb keeps only in-frame clones here, not all; method: immunoSEQ multiplex PCR. Among 750,000 to 1,000,000 clones listed, approximately 92% were seen once. Terminally differentiated effector memory CD45RA+ cells were excluded by CCR7 positive selection of CD45RO-negative cells. Material: naive CD8+ T cells sorted from blood. Receptor source: a man aged 30-40 years in good health.

To note about this clone: Other DNA sequences of this sample code for an identical CDR3. In DNA form, the CDR3 reads TGTGCCAGCAGTTACGGGGGTTCAGGGGCCAACGTCCTGACTTTC. Protein sequence: CASSYGGSGANVLTF. V and J are TRBV6-5 and TRBJ2-6, with D perhaps TRBD1 or TRBD2 (5 bases each). Germline CDR1 is MNHEY and CDR2 is SVGAGI. The CDR3 covers 15 residues. The V gene lost 2 bases and the J gene lost 4 bases, with 9 bases spanning the gap.

The V and J genes are TRBV19 and TRBJ1-5; weak D call: TRBD1 (5 bases). The V end was cut by 11 bases, the J end by 7 bases, with 15 bases between. Germline V gives CDR1 LNHDA, CDR2 SQIVND (reference sequence). The CDR3 spans 12 residues. CDR3 sequence: CAASGGRQPQHF. The CDR3 nucleotides are TGTGCCGCTTCGGGGGGACGACAGCCCCAGCATTTT.

The genes are TRBV9 and TRBJ2-1; the D gene is possibly TRBD2 (5 bases). Trimming took 7 bases from V and 0 from J, leaving 11 bases between them. This CDR3 spans 14 amino acids. Germline loops: CDR1 SGDLS, CDR2 YYNGEE. The CDR3 DNA reads as TGTGCCAGCGGAGCGGAGAGCTCCTACAATGAGCAGTTCTTC. Protein product: CASGAESSYNEQFF.

This clone was seen only a few times. This chain links TRBV27 with TRBJ2-3; D is perhaps TRBD1 (6 bases). Trimming stripped 8 bases from V and 4 bases from J, with 10 bases between. From germline, CDR1 is MNHEY and CDR2 SMNVEV (reference sequence). This CDR3 is built from 12 residues. The CDR3 region has the DNA TGTGCCAGCGGGGCAGGGGCAGATACGCAGTATTTT. Translation gives CASGAGADTQYF.

This sequence joins TRBV29-1 and TRBJ2-7, with 9 bases fitting TRBD1. The CDR3 length is 15 residues. Germline loops: CDR1 SQVTM, CDR2 ANQGSEA. V lost 1 base, J lost 1 base, and 5 bases stayed unmatched. The CDR3 region is CSVEVIGTGSYEQYF. Here the CDR3 DNA reads TGCAGCGTTGAAGTGATTGGGACAGGGTCCTACGAGCAGTACTTC.

The chain employs TRBV6-5 and TRBJ2-5; TRBD2 might be the D (6 bases). Trimming shortened V by 9 bases and J by 5 bases, and 22 bases separated the two germline ends. The CDR3 spans 15 residues. Germline lookup yields CDR1 MNHEY and CDR2 SVGAGI. The CDR3 nucleotides read TGTGCCAGTCGACCATGGGGGGTTAGGCGGGAGACCCAGTACTTC. As protein: CASRPWGVRRETQYF.

CDR3 region: CAISPNRGGLAGDEQYF. The DNA for the CDR3 is TGTGCCATCAGTCCTAATAGGGGGGGGCTAGCGGGAGACGAGCAGTACTTC. The V gene is TRBV10-3, the J gene TRBJ2-7; the match to TRBD2 covers 10 bases. The CDR3 runs to 17 residues. Germline loops: CDR1 ENHRY, CDR2 SYGVKD. Trimming took 5 bases from V and 5 from J; bases not matched to a gene: 15.

The chain carries TRBV10-3 and TRBJ2-2; the D gene is possibly TRBD2 (5 bases). V lost 7 bases and J 6 bases, leaving 12 bases between the germline ends. The CDR3 totals 13 residues. Germline CDR1 and CDR2: ENHRY and SYGVKD. As DNA, the CDR3 is TGTGCCATCAAGGCGGGTCTGGCCGGGGAGCTGTTTTTT. It yields the protein CAIKAGLAGELFF.

The V gene is TRBV7-9, the J gene TRBJ2-1; 11 bases line up with TRBD2. The CDR3 length is 14 residues. Germline trimming cut 4 bases from V and 9 bases from J; bases unmatched to any gene: 5. The germline gives CDR1 SEHNR, CDR2 FQNEAQ (reference sequence). The CDR3 DNA sequence: TGTGCCAGCAGCTCGCAAGGGACTAGCGGTGAGCAGTTCTTC. This translates into CASSSQGTSGEQFF.

The chain links TRBV27 to TRBJ2-2; 10 nucleotides align to TRBD2. This CDR3 contains 16 residues. V lost 5 bases to trimming and J lost 3 bases; unmatched junction nucleotides: 6. CDR1 is MNHEY and CDR2 is SMNVEV in the germline V gene (reference sequence). The CDR3 loop reads CASSVTSGIDTGELFF. For the CDR3, the DNA is TGTGCCAGCAGTGTCACTAGCGGGATTGACACCGGGGAGCTGTTTTTT.

The chain recombines TRBV6-5 with TRBJ2-7; TRBD2 matches 7 bases. The length of the CDR3 is 14 residues. In germline, CDR1 is MNHEY, CDR2 SVGAGI. Trimming took 0 bases from V and 2 from J; bases not matched to a gene: 1. The CDR3, as DNA: TGTGCCAGCAGTTACTCTGGGAGGGCCTACGAGCAGTACTTC. As protein: CASSYSGRAYEQYF.

This clone has more than one count but fewer than ten. V is TRBV27 and J is TRBJ2-5; TRBD2 matches 8 bases. Per the germline V gene, CDR1 is MNHEY and CDR2 is SMNVEV (reference sequence). V shed 5 bases, J shed 5 bases, and the junction held 13 bases outside the gene matches. The CDR3 is 16 residues long. In DNA, the CDR3 is TGTGCCAGCAGTCCCAGGAGAGCGGGAGTGGGGGAGACCCAGTACTTC. This encodes CASSPRRAGVGETQYF.

This chain links TRBV7-9 with TRBJ1-3, with D perhaps matching TRBD1 (5 bases). Trimming removed 5 bases from V and 1 base from J, with 18 bases in between. The CDR3 runs 17 residues. The germline CDR1 and CDR2 sequences are SEHNR and FQNEAQ (reference sequence). CDR3 sequence reads: CASSRSAGPESGNTIYF. CDR3 coding DNA: TGTGCCAGCAGCCGATCCGCAGGGCCCGAATCTGGAAACACCATATATTTT. Together with reference TRBV7-9 and TRBJ1-3, the CDR3 gives the full variable domain: DTGVSQNPRHKITKRGQNVTFRCDPISEHNRLYWYRQTLGQGPEFLTYFQNEAQLEKSRLLSDRFSAERPKGSFSTLEIQRTEQGDSAMYLCASSRSAGPESGNTIYFGEGSWLTVV.